A selection of T cell receptor beta chains follows, all from one sample in a study of cytomegalovirus exposure and HLA in healthy donors. Clones were sequenced by immunoSEQ multiplex PCR, and TCRdb holds only the in-frame ones, with some missing. The repertoire shows 90,000 to 150,000 clones; the top ten hold around 3.6%. The sample comprised PBMCs. These receptors all come from a man aged 18 to 35 in good health and CMV-seronegative. CDR3s include the opening cysteine and the closing phenylalanine or tryptophan.

j_gene,v_gene,CDR3aa
TRBJ1-1,TRBV2,CASRGQWGTEAFF
TRBJ2-7,TRBV28,CASSSPPGQGTYEQYF
TRBJ2-3,TRBV6-5,CASSYSTGRAVDTQYF
TRBJ1-1,TRBV6-1,CASSNRFENTEAFF
TRBJ2-1,TRBV2,CASKGAGYNEQFF
TRBJ1-5,TRBV27,CASSPDSLNQPQHF
TRBJ1-1,TRBV28,CASYQVNTEAFF
TRBJ2-5,TRBV6-5,CASRPTPGEQYF
TRBJ1-3,TRBV2,CASPLTGGNTIYF
TRBJ1-2,TRBV30,CACRYRSFLF
TRBJ2-6,TRBV2,CASIRSGANVLTF
TRBJ2-5,TRBV5-6,CASSSLGQGEETQYF
TRBJ1-3,TRBV29-1,CSVEAERGNTIYF
TRBJ2-7,TRBV5-8,CASSSGQGGYEQYF
TRBJ2-2,TRBV6-1,CASRAQGLNGELFF
TRBJ2-5,TRBV4-2,CASAYEITGTQYF
TRBJ2-1,TRBV6-6,CASSAMDRVGEQFF
TRBJ2-1,TRBV19,CASKAGGVRIDNEQFF
TRBJ2-2,TRBV7-2,CASSYVGTGPNGELFF
TRBJ2-7,TRBV5-4,CASSQGGDSRTHEQYF
TRBJ2-7,TRBV11-2,CASSLGPAGYEQYF
TRBJ2-7,TRBV13,CASSLDPGSSYEQYF
TRBJ2-1,TRBV5-4,CASSLEVTPLYNEQFF
TRBJ2-5,TRBV19,CASSTGEAQYF
TRBJ1-1,TRBV7-6,CASSPGDRRDTEAFF
TRBJ2-7,TRBV7-9,CASSLAQGSDEQYF
.,TRBV30,CAWSARGAWYEQYF
TRBJ2-7,TRBV5-5,CASSSRVQGGDEQYF
TRBJ1-4,TRBV27,CASSFGRGRLGEKLFF
TRBJ2-7,TRBV19,CASSITGSYEQYF